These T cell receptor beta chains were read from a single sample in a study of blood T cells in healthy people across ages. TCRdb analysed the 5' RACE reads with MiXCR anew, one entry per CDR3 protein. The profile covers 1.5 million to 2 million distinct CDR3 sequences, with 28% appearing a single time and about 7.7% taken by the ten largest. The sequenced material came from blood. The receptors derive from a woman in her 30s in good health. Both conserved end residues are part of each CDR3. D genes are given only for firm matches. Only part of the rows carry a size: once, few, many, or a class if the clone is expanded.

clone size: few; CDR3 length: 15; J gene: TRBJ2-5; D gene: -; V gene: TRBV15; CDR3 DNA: TGTGCCACCACCCGGGGGAGGACAGCCCAAGAGACCCAGTACTTC; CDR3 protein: CATTRGRTAQETQYF
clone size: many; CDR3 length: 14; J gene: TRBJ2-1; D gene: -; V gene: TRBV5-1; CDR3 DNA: TGCGCCAGCAGCTTAGGCGGAGGTGGTGATGAGCAGTTCTTC; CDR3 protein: CASSLGGGGDEQFF
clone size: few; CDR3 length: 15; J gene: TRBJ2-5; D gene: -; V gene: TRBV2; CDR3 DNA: TGTGCCAGCCGCGACACGGCTAGCGTTTCGGGGACCCAGTACTTC; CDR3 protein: CASRDTASVSGTQYF
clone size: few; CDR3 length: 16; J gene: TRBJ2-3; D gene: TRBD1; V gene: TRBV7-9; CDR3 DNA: TGTGCCAGCAGCCCTAAGGGGGCCCCCTCCACAGATACGCAGTATTTT; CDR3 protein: CASSPKGAPSTDTQYF
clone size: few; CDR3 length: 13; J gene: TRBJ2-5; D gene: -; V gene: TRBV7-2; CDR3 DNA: TGTGCCAGCTTAGGAATTGCGATCGAGACCCAGTACTTC; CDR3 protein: CASLGIAIETQYF
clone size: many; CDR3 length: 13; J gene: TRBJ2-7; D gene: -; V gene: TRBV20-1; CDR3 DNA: TGCAGTGCTTTAGGCGGGGAGTTCTACGAGCAGTACTTC; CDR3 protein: CSALGGEFYEQYF
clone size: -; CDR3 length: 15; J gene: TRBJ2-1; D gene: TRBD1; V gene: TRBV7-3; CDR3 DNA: TGTGCCAACAGCCTCCAGGGGGCGGCCTACAATGAGCAGTTCTTC; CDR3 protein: CANSLQGAAYNEQFF
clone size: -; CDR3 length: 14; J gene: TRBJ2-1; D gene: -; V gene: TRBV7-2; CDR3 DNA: TGTGCCAGCAGCTCGCCTAGCCCTTACAATGAGCAGTTCTTC; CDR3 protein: CASSSPSPYNEQFF
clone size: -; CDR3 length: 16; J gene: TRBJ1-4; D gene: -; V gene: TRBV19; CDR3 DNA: TGTGCCAGTAGTAATAGGGCCGGAGGGAATGGTGAAAAACTGTTTTTT; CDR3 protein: CASSNRAGGNGEKLFF
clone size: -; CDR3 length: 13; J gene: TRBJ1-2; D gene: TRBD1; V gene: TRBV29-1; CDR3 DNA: TGCAGCGTTGGGGACAGGGGACTCTCTGGCTACACCTTC; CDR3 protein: CSVGDRGLSGYTF
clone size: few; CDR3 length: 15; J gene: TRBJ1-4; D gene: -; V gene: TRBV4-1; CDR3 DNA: TGCGCCAGCAGCCAAGTTGGGACAACTAATGAAAAACTGTTTTTT; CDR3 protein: CASSQVGTTNEKLFF
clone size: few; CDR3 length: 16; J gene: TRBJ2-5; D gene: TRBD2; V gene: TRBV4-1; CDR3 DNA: TGCGCCAGCAGCCAGGCGGGGGGAGGGTACCAAGAGACCCAGTACTTC; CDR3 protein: CASSQAGGGYQETQYF
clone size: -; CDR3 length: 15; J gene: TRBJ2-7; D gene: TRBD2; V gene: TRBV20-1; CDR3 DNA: TGCAGTGCTAGTTGGGCTAGCGGGAGGGCCTACGAGCAGTACTTC; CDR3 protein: CSASWASGRAYEQYF
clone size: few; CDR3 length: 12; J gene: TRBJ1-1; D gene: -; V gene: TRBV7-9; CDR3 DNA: TGTGCCAGCAGAAAGGAGGCGGTCGAAGCTTTCTTT; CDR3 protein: CASRKEAVEAFF
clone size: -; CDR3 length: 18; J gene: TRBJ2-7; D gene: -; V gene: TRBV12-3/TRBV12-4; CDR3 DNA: TGTGCCAGCAGTCCGAGGGGCAGGGGCGGGGCTCCGCGGGACGAGCAGTACTTC; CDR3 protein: CASSPRGRGGAPRDEQYF
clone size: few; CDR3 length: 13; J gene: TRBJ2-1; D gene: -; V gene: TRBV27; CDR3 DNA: TGTGCCAGCAGTGAAAATTACTACAATGAGCAGTTCTTC; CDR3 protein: CASSENYYNEQFF
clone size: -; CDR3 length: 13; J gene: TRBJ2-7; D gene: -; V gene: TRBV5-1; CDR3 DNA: TGCGCCAGCAATGATCCTGGGGCTTACGAGCAGTACTTC; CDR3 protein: CASNDPGAYEQYF
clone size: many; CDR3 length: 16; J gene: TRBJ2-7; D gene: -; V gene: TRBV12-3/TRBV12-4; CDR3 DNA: TGTGCCAGCAGTGAGCCCGGAAGCTCGCCGTCCTACGAGCAGTACTTC; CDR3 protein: CASSEPGSSPSYEQYF
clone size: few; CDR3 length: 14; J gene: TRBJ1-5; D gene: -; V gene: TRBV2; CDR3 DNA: TGTGCCAGCAGTGAAATAGGGGTTAATCAGCCCCAGCATTTT; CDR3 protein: CASSEIGVNQPQHF
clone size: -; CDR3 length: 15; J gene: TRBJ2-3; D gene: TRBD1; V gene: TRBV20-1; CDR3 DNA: TGCAGTGCACCGGACAGGACCATGAGCACAGATACGCAGTATTTT; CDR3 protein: CSAPDRTMSTDTQYF
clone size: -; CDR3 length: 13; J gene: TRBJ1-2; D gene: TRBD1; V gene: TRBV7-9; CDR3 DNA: TGTGCCAGCAGTCAGGCGACAGGGGAAGGCTACACCTTC; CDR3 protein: CASSQATGEGYTF
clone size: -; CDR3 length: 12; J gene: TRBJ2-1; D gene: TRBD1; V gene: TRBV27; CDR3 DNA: TGTGCCAGCAGATACCCGGGACAGGGTGCGTTCTTC; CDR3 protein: CASRYPGQGAFF
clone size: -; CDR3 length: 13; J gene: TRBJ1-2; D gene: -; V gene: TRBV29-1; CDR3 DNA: TGCAGCGTTGACTCGGGGTCAGACTATGGCTACACCTTC; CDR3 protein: CSVDSGSDYGYTF
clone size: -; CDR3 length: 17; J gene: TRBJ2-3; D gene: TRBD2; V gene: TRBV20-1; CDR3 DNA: TGCAGTGCTAGAGGGGGGGCGACGCGGGGGGCTACAGATACGCAGTATTTT; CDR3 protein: CSARGGATRGATDTQYF
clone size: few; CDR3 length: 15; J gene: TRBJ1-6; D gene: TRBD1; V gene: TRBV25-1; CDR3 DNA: TGTGCCAGCAGGCCTATGGGACAGGGGGGGTCACCCCTCCACTTT; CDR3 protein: CASRPMGQGGSPLHF
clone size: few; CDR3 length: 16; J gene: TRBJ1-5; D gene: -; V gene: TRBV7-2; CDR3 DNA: TGTGCCAGCAGCTTAGCCCCGGACCTCGGTAATCAGCCCCAGCATTTT; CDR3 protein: CASSLAPDLGNQPQHF
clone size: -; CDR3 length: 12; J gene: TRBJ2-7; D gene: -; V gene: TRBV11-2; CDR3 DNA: TGTGCCAGCAGCTTAGGGCCCCTTGAGCAGTACTTC; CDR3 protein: CASSLGPLEQYF
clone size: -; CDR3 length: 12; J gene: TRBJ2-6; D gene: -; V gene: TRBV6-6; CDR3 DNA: TGTGCCAGCACCCTAGGCGCCAACGTCCTGACTTTC; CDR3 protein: CASTLGANVLTF
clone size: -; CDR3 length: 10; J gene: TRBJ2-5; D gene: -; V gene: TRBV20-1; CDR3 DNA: TGCAGTGCTAGAGGAGAGACCCAGGACTTC; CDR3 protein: CSARGETQDF
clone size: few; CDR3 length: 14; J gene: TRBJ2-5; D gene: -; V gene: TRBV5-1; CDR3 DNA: TGCGCCAGCAGACGCGGGACAGTCCAAGAGACCCAGTACTTC; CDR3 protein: CASRRGTVQETQYF
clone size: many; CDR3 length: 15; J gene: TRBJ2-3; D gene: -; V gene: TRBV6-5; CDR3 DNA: TGTGCCAGCAGCCCCAGGATGTCGAGCACAGATACGCAGTATTTT; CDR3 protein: CASSPRMSSTDTQYF
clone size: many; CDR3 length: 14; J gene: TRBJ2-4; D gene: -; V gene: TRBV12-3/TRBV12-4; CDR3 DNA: TGTGCCAGCAGGGATACTAGTACCAAAAACATTCAGTACTTC; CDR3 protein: CASRDTSTKNIQYF
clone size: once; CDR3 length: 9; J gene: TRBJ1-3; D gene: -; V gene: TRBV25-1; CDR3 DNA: TGTGCCGACCGTAACACCATATATTTT; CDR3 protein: CADRNTIYF
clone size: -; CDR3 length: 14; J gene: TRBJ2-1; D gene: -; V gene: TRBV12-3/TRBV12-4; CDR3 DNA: TGTGCCAGCAGGTTAGGGTATGTACACAATGAGCAGTTCTTC; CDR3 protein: CASRLGYVHNEQFF
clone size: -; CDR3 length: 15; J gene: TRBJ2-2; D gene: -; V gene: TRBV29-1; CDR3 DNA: TGCAGCGTTGGGTCCGGGACGAGGGCTAACGGGGAGCTGTTTTTT; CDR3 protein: CSVGSGTRANGELFF
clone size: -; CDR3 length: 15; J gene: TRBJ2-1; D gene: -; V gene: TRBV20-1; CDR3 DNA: TGCAGTGCTAGTCTCCTTCGGGCCTCCTACAATGAGCAGTTCTTC; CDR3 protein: CSASLLRASYNEQFF
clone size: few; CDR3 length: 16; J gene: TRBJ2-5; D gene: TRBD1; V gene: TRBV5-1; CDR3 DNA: TGTGCCAGCAGCCAAAACCCGACAGGGGACCAAGAGACCCAGTACTTC; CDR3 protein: CASSQNPTGDQETQYF
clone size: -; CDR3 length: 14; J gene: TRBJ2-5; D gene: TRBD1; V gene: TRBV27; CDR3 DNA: TGTGCCAGCGGAGCATTAGACAGGGGAGAGACCCAGTACTTC; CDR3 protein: CASGALDRGETQYF
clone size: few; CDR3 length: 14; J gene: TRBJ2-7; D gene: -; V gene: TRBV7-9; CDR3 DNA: TGTGCCAGCAGCTTAGGCCCCAGGGGTTGGGAGCAGTACTTC; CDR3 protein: CASSLGPRGWEQYF
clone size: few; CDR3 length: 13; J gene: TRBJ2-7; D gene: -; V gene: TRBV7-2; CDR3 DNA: TGTGCCAGCAGCTTAGTTACCATAAGGGAGCAGTACTTC; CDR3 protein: CASSLVTIREQYF
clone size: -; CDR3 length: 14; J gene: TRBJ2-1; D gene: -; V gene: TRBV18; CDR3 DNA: TGTGCCAGCTCCTCGGACACCTTCTCCTACGAGCAGTTCTTC; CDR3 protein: CASSSDTFSYEQFF
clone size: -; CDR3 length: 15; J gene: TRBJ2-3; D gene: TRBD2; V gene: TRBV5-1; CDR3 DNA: TGCGCCAGCAGCCCGCGGACTAGCGGTTCCGGTACGCAGTATTTT; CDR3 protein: CASSPRTSGSGTQYF
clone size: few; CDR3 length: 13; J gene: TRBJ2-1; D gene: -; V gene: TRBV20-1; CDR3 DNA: TGCAGTGCTGCGGACGGGCTTACGAATGAGCAGTTCTTC; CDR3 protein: CSAADGLTNEQFF
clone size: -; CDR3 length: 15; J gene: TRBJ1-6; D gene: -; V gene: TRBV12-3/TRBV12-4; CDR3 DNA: TGTGCCAGCAGCCGCCGGGTGGGGGCAAGTTCACCCCTCCACTTT; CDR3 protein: CASSRRVGASSPLHF
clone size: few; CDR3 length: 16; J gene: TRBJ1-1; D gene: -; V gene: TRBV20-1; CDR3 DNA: TGCAGTGCTAGGGAGGGGCCCGGGGCAAGGAACACTGAAGCTTTCTTT; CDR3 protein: CSAREGPGARNTEAFF
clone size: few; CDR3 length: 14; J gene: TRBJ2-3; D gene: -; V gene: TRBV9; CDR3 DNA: TGTGCCAGCAGCGTACTCTCGGGCACAGATACGCAGTATTTT; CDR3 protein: CASSVLSGTDTQYF
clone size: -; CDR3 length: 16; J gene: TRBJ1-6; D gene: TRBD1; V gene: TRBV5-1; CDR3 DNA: TGCGCCAGCAGCTTGGACCCCGGGACAGCTAATTCACCCCTCCACTTT; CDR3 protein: CASSLDPGTANSPLHF
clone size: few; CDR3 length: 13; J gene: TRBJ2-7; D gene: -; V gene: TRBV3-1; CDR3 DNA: TGTGCCAGCAGCCAAGGAGGCGCCACCGAGCAGTACTTC; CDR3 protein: CASSQGGATEQYF
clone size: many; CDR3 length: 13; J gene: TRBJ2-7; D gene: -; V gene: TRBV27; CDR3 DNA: TGTGCCAGCAGTTTCGGGCAGTACTACGAGCAGTACTTC; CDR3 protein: CASSFGQYYEQYF